The 25 T cell receptor beta chains below were found in one sample sequenced in a study of control samples from healthy donors and cancer patients. Generated by immunoSEQ multiplex PCR, the TCRdb table keeps only in-frame clones and is missing some. The profile shows about 150,000 clones, roughly nine tenths of them singletons. The sample was blood. The receptor set was obtained from a man aged 25 to 45 in good health.

The chain has TRBV27 and TRBJ2-3; D may be TRBD1 (6 bases). Trimming cost V 10 bases and J 1 base, with 15 bases left between them. Germline V gene lookup returns CDR1 MNHEY and CDR2 SMNVEV (reference sequence). The CDR3 length is 14 residues. The CDR3 bases are TGTGCCACCCTTCAGGGGTTCGGCACAGATACGCAGTATTTT. It specifies CATLQGFGTDTQYF.

The chain combines TRBV19 with TRBJ2-2, with 14 bases that match TRBD2. CDR1 and CDR2 (germline): LNHDA, SQIVND (reference sequence). CDR3 length: 17 amino acids. J lost 2 bases, V lost 7 bases, and 6 bases had no gene match. The CDR3 spells CASIGTSGRINTGELFF. CDR3 in DNA: TGTGCCAGTATTGGGACTAGCGGGAGAATAAACACCGGGGAGCTGTTTTTT.

J is TRBJ2-3 and V is TRBV6-5; 8 bases align to TRBD2. Germline values: CDR1 MNHEY, CDR2 SVGAGI. V was clipped by 6 bases and J by 4 bases; unmatched bases: 9. This CDR3 has 15 amino acids. The CDR3 spells CASRAGAGAPDTQYF. In nucleotides, the CDR3 is TGTGCCAGCAGGGCTGGAGCGGGGGCCCCAGATACGCAGTATTTT.

The rearrangement uses TRBV6-5 and TRBJ1-3; perhaps TRBD1 as D (6 bases). CDR1 is MNHEY and CDR2 is SVGAGI in the germline V gene. V lost 7 bases and J 0 bases, leaving 13 bases between the germline ends. The CDR3 length is 15 residues. The chain's CDR3 is CASTSTGPSGNTIYF. For the CDR3, the DNA is TGTGCCAGCACCTCGACAGGACCCTCTGGAAACACCATATATTTT.

This chain uses TRBV6-2 or TRBV6-3 with TRBJ2-3; D may match TRBD1 or TRBD2 (5 bases each). Trimming removed 2 bases at V and 7 bases at J, with 19 bases between. Germline lookup yields CDR1 MNHEY and CDR2 SVGEGT. There are 16 residues in the CDR3. In DNA form, the CDR3 reads TGTGCCAGCAGTTACCTGGGGGACCCACCTCTAAATACGCAGTATTTT. It translates to CASSYLGDPPLNTQYF.

The chain recombines TRBV14 with TRBJ1-1; no firm D call. The length of the CDR3 is 14 residues. Trimming pared 4 bases from V and 4 bases from J, leaving 13 bases between. Germline values: CDR1 SGHDN, CDR2 FVKESK. This CDR3 is CASSRNFIGTEAFF. In nucleotides, the CDR3 is TGTGCCAGCAGCCGCAATTTTATAGGCACTGAAGCTTTCTTT.

The chain links TRBV11-2 to TRBJ1-4; TRBD1 matches at 7 bases. CDR1 SGHAT and CDR2 FQNNGV come from the germline V gene. The CDR3 covers 15 residues. Germline trimming cut 3 bases from V and 5 bases from J; bases unmatched to any gene: 6. CDR3 DNA sequence: TGTGCCAGCAGCTTCCTCAGGGGGGGAAATGAAAAACTGTTTTTT. The encoded protein is CASSFLRGGNEKLFF.

The rearrangement links TRBV5-1 to TRBJ2-7; possible D gene TRBD1, 6 bases. Trimming cost V 1 base and J 5 bases, with 16 bases left between them. Germline lookup yields CDR1 SGHRS and CDR2 YFSETQ. The CDR3 consists of 15 residues. This CDR3 reads CASSLSGQTWDEQYF. CDR3 DNA sequence: TGCGCCAGCAGCTTGAGTGGACAGACCTGGGACGAGCAGTACTTC.

The CDR3 DNA sequence: TGTGCCAGCAGCTTTCGCCCGGGACAAGTAAACACTGAAGCTTTCTTT. This gives the protein CASSFRPGQVNTEAFF. The V call is TRBV7-2, the J call TRBJ1-1, with D maybe TRBD1 (6 bases). The CDR3 has 16 residues. V was trimmed by 3 bases and J by 2 bases, leaving 16 bases between them. Germline V gene lookup returns CDR1 SGHTA and CDR2 FQGNSA.

This rearrangement joins TRBV7-2 to TRBJ1-4; 7 bases line up with TRBD1. The V gene's germline CDR1 is SGHTA and CDR2 FQGNSA. There are 14 residues in the CDR3. J lost 5 bases, V lost 5 bases, and 5 bases had no gene match. The CDR3 bases are TGTGCCAGCAGCCGCGACAGGGTGAATGAAAAACTGTTTTTT. Its translation: CASSRDRVNEKLFF.

The rearrangement uses TRBV27 and TRBJ1-4; D might be TRBD1 (6 bases). Trimming stripped 2 bases from V and 5 bases from J, with 12 bases between. Per germline, CDR1 MNHEY and CDR2 SMNVEV (reference sequence). This CDR3 is built from 15 residues. The CDR3 loop is CASSLSGQSNEKLFF. The CDR3 coding sequence is TGTGCCAGCAGTTTAAGTGGACAGTCAAATGAAAAACTGTTTTTT.

The V and J genes are TRBV6-4 and TRBJ2-1; D possibly matches TRBD1 or TRBD2 (6 bases each). V was pared by 0 bases and J by 9 bases, with 18 bases between. CDR1 is MRHNA, CDR2 SNTAGT, per germline. CDR3 length equals 16 residues. CDR3 in DNA: TGTGCCAGCAGTGACTCGATCGGGGGCGGGATCGTTGAGCAGTTCTTC. This sequence encodes CASSDSIGGGIVEQFF.

V is TRBV2 and J is TRBJ2-5; 13 bases map to TRBD2. This CDR3 spans 18 amino acids. Germline-derived CDR1 and CDR2 are SNHLY and FYNNEI. V lost 4 bases and J lost 5; bases outside the gene matches: 13. CDR3 bases: TGTGCCAGCAGTGCGTCCGGGACTAGCGGGAAGGAAAGGGAGACCCAGTACTTC. Its protein product is CASSASGTSGKERETQYF.

This clone has just a few counts. The CDR3 region has the DNA TGTGCCAGCAGCTCAGGGCAGCCTGGGGCCAACGTCCTGACTTTC. Encoded protein: CASSSGQPGANVLTF. This chain connects TRBV7-2 to TRBJ2-6; TRBD1 might be the D (5 bases). The V gene lost 4 bases and the J gene lost 2 bases, with 9 bases spanning the gap. The CDR3 covers 15 residues. Germline V gives CDR1 SGHTA, CDR2 FQGNSA.

The rearrangement joins TRBV7-3 to TRBJ2-1; 8 nucleotides agree with TRBD2. In germline, CDR1 is SGHTA, CDR2 FQGTGA. The V segment lost 2 bases and the J segment 5 bases; nucleotides outside the gene matches: 5. This CDR3 region has 15 residues. The chain's CDR3 is CASSLYGGANNEQFF. The CDR3 DNA reads as TGTGCCAGCAGCTTATACGGGGGGGCCAACAATGAGCAGTTCTTC.

CDR3 DNA: TGTGCCAGCGGTCACATCTCGGGGCCGTTCAGGGACAATGAGCAGTTCTTC. Translating gives CASGHISGPFRDNEQFF. The chain is built from TRBV7-9 and TRBJ2-1; D assignment may be TRBD1 or TRBD2 (5 bases each). Between the trimmed V and J ends, which lost 8 bases and 5 bases, there was a span of 25 bases. The CDR3 totals 17 residues. The germline CDR1 and CDR2 sequences are SEHNR and FQNEAQ (reference sequence).

The count of this clone is one. The genes are TRBV11-3 and TRBJ1-3, with 9 bases lining up with TRBD1. V was clipped by 5 bases and J by 2 bases; unmatched bases: 7. This CDR3 spans 16 amino acids. The germline V gene has CDR1 SGHNT and CDR2 YENEEA. This CDR3 reads CASSQRDRETGNTIYF. The CDR3 nucleotides read TGTGCCAGCAGCCAACGGGACAGGGAGACTGGAAACACCATATATTTT.

The rearrangement joins TRBV28 to TRBJ1-2, with 12 bases identical to TRBD1. CDR3 size: 15 residues. Trimming cost V 6 bases and J 8 bases; bases outside gene matches: 10. Germline CDR1 MDHEN, CDR2 SYDVKM. In DNA, the CDR3 is TGTGCCAGCAGCACTCCGGGACAGGGGGCGGGCGGCTACACCTTC. This codes for CASSTPGQGAGGYTF.

The chain links TRBV9 to TRBJ2-2; D unresolved. Trimming stripped 3 bases from V and 0 bases from J, with 9 bases between. Germline V gene lookup returns CDR1 SGDLS and CDR2 YYNGEE. The CDR3 runs to 15 residues. Written as DNA, the CDR3 is TGTGCCAGCAGCGCAACAACAACGAACACCGGGGAGCTGTTTTTT. Protein sequence: CASSATTTNTGELFF.

The rearrangement uses TRBV14 and TRBJ1-1; D may be TRBD1 (5 bases). The CDR3 spans 13 residues. The V end lost 2 bases, the J end lost 1 base, and 5 bases lay between the germline ends. CDR1 is SGHDN, CDR2 FVKESK, per germline. The CDR3 sequence: CASSQQGNTEAFF. CDR3 DNA: TGTGCCAGCAGCCAACAGGGGAACACTGAAGCTTTCTTT.

The chain uses TRBV7-9 and TRBJ2-1; no clear D. CDR3 length: 11 amino acids. V lost 5 bases and J lost 5, with 4 bases in between. Germline values: CDR1 SEHNR, CDR2 FQNEAQ (reference sequence). This CDR3 reads CASSQDNEQFF. The CDR3, as DNA: TGTGCCAGCAGCCAAGACAATGAGCAGTTCTTC.

This chain joins TRBV6-5 and TRBJ2-3; D is unclear. In germline, CDR1 is MNHEY, CDR2 SVGAGI. The V end lost 6 bases, the J end lost 6 bases, and 16 bases lay between the germline ends. The CDR3 extends over 14 amino acids. CDR3 protein: CASSLLLRRDTQYF. The CDR3 region has the DNA TGTGCCAGCAGCCTTCTCCTGAGGCGGGATACGCAGTATTTT.

The chain uses TRBV6-5 and TRBJ1-1; 8 bases map to TRBD1. CDR3 length equals 14 residues. J gave up 5 bases and V 6 bases, and 8 bases lay outside the gene matches. The germline gives CDR1 MNHEY, CDR2 SVGAGI. DNA for the CDR3: TGTGCCAGCAGCGACCAGGGGGCAAGTACTGAAGCTTTCTTT. It translates to CASSDQGASTEAFF.

Worth noting for this clone: No DNA is shown, since the ends of the CDR3 on it are uncertain; the CDR3 is the one TCRdb lists. The chain employs TRBV27 and TRBJ2-4; TRBD1 was called by the table and not checked on the DNA. The CDR3 contains 14 residues when both ends are counted. Germline V CDR1 and CDR2: MNHEY, SMNVEV (reference sequence). The CDR3 sequence: CASSTSLGANIQYF.

The chain employs TRBV5-6 and TRBJ2-3; 11 positions agree with TRBD2. The ends lost 0 bases at V and 8 bases at J; junction bases unmatched: 8. The CDR3 extends over 16 amino acids. Germline V lookup: CDR1 SGHDT, CDR2 YYEEEE. The CDR3 nucleotides read TGTGCCAGCAGCTTGGTTATAGCGGGGGGGCCGGGTACGCAGTATTTT. This sequence encodes CASSLVIAGGPGTQYF.